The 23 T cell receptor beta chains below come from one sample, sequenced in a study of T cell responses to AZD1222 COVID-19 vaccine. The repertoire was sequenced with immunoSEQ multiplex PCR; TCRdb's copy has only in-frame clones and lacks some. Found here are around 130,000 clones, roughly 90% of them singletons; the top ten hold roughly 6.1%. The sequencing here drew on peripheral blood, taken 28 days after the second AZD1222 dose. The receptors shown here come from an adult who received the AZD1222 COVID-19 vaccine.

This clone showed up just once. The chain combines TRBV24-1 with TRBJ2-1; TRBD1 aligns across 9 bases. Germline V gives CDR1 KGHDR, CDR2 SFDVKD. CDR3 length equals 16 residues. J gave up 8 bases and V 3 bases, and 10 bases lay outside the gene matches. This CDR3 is CATSDTRDRVTHEQFF. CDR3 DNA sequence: TGTGCCACCAGTGATACCCGGGACAGGGTAACTCATGAGCAGTTCTTC.

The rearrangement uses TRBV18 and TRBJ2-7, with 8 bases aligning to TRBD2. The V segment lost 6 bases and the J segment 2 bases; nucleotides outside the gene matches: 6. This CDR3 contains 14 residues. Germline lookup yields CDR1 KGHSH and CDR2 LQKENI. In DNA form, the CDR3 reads TGTGCCAGCTCGTCCGGTAGCGGGACCTACGAGCAGTACTTC. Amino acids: CASSSGSGTYEQYF.

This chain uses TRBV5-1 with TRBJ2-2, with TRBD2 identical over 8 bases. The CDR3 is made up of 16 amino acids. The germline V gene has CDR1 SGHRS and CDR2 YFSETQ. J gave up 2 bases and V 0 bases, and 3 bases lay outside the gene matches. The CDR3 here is CASSLELAENTGELFF. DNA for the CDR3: TGCGCCAGCAGCTTGGAACTAGCGGAAAACACCGGGGAGCTGTTTTTT.

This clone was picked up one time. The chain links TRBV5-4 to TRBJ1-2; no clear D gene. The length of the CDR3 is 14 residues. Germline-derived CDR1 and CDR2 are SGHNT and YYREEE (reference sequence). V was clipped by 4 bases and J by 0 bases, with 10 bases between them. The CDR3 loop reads CASSADKANYGYTF. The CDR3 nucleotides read TGTGCCAGCAGCGCCGACAAGGCTAACTATGGCTACACCTTC.

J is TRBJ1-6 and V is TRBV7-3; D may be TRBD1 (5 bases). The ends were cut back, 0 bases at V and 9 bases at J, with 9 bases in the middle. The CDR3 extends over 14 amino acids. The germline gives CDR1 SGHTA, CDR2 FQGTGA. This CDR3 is CASSLTGPGSPLHF. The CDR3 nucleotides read TGTGCCAGCAGCTTAACGGGGCCGGGTTCACCCCTCCACTTT.

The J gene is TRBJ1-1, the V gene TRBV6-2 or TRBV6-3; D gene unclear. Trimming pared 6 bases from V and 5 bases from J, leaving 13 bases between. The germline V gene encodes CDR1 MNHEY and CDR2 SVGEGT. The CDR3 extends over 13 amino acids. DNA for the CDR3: TGTGCCAGCAGCCTTTTGCGGATAACTGAAGCTTTCTTT. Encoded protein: CASSLLRITEAFF.

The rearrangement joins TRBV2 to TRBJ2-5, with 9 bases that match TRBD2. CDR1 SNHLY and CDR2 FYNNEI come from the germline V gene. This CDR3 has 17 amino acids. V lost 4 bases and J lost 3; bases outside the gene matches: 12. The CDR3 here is CASSGSTGLAAEETQYF. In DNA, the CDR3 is TGTGCCAGCAGTGGGAGTACGGGACTAGCAGCTGAAGAGACCCAGTACTTC.

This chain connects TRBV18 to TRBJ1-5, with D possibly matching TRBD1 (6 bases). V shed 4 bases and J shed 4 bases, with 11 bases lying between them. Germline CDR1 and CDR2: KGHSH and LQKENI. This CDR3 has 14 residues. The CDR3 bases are TGTGCCAGCTCACTACTTGACAGGAATCAGCCCCAGCATTTT. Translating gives CASSLLDRNQPQHF.

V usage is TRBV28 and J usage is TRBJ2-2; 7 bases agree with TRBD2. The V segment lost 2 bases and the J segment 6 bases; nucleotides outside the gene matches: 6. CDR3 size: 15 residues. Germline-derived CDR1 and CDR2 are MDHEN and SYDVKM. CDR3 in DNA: TGTGCCAGCAGTTTACCGGGAGGAGGATCCGGGGAGCTGTTTTTT. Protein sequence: CASSLPGGGSGELFF.

The CDR3 loop is CATSRDQGGLFEAFF. CDR3 bases: TGTGCCACCAGCAGAGATCAGGGGGGGTTATTTGAAGCTTTCTTT. This sequence joins TRBV15 and TRBJ1-1; 7 nucleotides line up with TRBD1. The ends lost 0 bases at V and 7 bases at J; junction bases unmatched: 8. The CDR3 is made up of 15 amino acids. CDR1 LNHNV and CDR2 YYDKDF come from the germline V gene (reference sequence).

The CDR3 here is CASSLDQWTNEKLFF. CDR3 nucleotides: TGTGCCAGCAGCTTAGATCAATGGACTAATGAAAAACTGTTTTTT. The rearrangement uses TRBV11-2 and TRBJ1-4; D is ambiguous. The CDR3 has 15 residues. The germline gives CDR1 SGHAT, CDR2 FQNNGV. V dropped 0 bases and J dropped 2 bases, with 7 bases sitting between them.

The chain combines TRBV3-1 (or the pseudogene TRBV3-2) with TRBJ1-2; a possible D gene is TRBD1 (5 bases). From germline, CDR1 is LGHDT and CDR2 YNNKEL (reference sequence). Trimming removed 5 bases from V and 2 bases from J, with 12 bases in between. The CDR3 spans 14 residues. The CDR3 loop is CASSKRDANYGYTF. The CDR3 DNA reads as TGTGCCAGCAGCAAACGGGACGCAAACTATGGCTACACCTTC.

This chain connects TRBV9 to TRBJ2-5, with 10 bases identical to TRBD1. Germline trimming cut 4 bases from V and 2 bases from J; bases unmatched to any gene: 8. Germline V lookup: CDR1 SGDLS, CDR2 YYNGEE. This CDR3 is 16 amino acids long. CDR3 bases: TGTGCCAGCAGCCCCCAACCGGGACAGGGGCAAGAGACCCAGTACTTC. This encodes CASSPQPGQGQETQYF. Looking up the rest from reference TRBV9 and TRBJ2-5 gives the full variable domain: DSGVTQTPKHLITATGQRVTLRCSPRSGDLSVYWYQQSLDQGLQFLIQYYNGEERAKGNILERFSAQQFPDLHSELNLSSLELGDSALYFCASSPQPGQGQETQYFGPGTRLLVL.

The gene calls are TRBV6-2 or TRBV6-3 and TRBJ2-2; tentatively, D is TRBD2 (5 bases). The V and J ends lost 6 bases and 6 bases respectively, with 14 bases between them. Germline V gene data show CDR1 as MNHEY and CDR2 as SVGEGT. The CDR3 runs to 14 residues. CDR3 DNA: TGTGCCAGCAGCACCCCTGGCGGGTCCGGGGAGCTGTTTTTT. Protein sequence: CASSTPGGSGELFF.

Here the CDR3 reads CASSRYYVAGISYNEQFF. CDR3 sequence (DNA): TGTGCCAGCAGCCGATACTACGTGGCGGGCATCTCCTACAATGAGCAGTTCTTC. The rearrangement joins TRBV28 to TRBJ2-1; D might be TRBD2 (5 bases). The length of the CDR3 is 18 residues. Trimming took 6 bases from V and 0 from J, leaving 21 bases between them. The germline gives CDR1 MDHEN, CDR2 SYDVKM.

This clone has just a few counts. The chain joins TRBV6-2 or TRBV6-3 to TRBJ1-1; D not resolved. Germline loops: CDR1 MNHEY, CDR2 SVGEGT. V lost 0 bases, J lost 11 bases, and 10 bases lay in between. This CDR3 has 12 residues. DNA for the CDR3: TGTGCCAGCAGTTACTCTTGGGTCGCGGCTTTCTTT. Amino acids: CASSYSWVAAFF.

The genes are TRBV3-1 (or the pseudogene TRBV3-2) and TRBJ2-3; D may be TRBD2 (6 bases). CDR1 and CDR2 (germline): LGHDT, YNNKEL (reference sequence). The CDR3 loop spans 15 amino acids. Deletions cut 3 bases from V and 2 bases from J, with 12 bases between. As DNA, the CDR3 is TGTGCCAGCAGCCAGGCCTCGGGGGACACAGATACGCAGTATTTT. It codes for CASSQASGDTDTQYF.

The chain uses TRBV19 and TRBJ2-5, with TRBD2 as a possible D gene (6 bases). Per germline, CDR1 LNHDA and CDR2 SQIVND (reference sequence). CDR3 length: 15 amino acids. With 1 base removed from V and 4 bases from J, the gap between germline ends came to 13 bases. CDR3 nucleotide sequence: TGTGCCAGTAGTATAGGCGGGAACGCCGGAGAGACCCAGTACTTC. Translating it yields CASSIGGNAGETQYF.

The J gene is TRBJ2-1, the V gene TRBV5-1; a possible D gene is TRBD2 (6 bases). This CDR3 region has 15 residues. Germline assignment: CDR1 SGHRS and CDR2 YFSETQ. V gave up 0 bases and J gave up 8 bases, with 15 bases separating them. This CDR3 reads CASSLVRGSRDEQFF. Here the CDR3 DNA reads TGCGCCAGCAGCTTGGTACGGGGGTCCCGCGATGAGCAGTTCTTC.

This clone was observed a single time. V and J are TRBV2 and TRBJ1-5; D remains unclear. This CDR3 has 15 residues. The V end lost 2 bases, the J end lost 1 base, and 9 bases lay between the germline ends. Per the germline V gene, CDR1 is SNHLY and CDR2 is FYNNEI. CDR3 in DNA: TGTGCCAGCAGTGAATCCAGGCCCAGCAATCAGCCCCAGCATTTT. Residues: CASSESRPSNQPQHF.

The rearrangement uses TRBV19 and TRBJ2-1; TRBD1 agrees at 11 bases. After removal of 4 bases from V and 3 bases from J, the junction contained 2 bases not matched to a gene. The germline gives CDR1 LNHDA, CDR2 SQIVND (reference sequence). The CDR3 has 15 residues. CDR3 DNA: TGTGCCAGTAGTACAGGGACAGGGGGCTACAATGAGCAGTTCTTC. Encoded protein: CASSTGTGGYNEQFF.

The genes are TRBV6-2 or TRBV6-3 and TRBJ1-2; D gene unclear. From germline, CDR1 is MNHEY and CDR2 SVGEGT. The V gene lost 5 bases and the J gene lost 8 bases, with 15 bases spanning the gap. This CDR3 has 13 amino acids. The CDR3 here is CASSKTPSGGYTF. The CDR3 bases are TGTGCCAGCAGTAAGACACCTTCGGGAGGCTACACCTTC.

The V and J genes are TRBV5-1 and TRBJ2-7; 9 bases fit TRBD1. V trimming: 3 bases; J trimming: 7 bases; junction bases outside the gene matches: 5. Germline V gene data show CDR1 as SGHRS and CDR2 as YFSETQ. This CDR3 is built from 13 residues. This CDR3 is CASSWVTGGEQYF. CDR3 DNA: TGCGCCAGCAGCTGGGTGACAGGGGGAGAGCAGTACTTC. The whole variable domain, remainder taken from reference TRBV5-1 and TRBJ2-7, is KAGVTQTPRYLIKTRGQQVTLSCSPISGHRSVSWYQQTPGQGLQFLFEYFSETQRNKGNFPGRFSGRQFSNSRSEMNVSTLELGDSALYLCASSWVTGGEQYFGPGTRLTVT.